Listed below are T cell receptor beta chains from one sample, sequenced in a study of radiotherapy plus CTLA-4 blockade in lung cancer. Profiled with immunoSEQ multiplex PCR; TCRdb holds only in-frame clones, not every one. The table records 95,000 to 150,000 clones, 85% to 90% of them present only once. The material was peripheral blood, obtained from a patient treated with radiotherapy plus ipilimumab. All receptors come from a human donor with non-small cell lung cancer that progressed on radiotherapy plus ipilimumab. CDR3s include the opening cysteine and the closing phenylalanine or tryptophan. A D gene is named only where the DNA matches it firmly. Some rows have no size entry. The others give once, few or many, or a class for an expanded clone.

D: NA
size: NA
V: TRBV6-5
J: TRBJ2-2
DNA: TGTGCCAGCAGTTTCCAGGGGTTGGCCGGGGAGCTGTTTTTT
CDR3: CASSFQGLAGELFF

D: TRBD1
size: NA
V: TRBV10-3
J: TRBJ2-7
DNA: TGTGCCATCAGTGGCACAGGGGTTTCGGGCGAGCAGTACTTC
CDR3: CAISGTGVSGEQYF

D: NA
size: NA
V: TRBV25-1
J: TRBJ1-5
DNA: TGTGCCAGCAGTGGACCCATTCAGCCCCAGCATTTT
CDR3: CASSGPIQPQHF

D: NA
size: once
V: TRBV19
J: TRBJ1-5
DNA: TGTGCCAGTAGTATTGGATCTGGCAATCAGCCCCAGCATTTT
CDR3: CASSIGSGNQPQHF

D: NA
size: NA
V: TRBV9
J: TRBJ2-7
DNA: TGTGCCAGCAGCTCACGCGGGGCCTCCTACGAGCAGTACTTC
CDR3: CASSSRGASYEQYF

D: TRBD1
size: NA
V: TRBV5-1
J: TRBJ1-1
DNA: TGCGCCAGCAGCTTGGGCGGACAGGGTGAAGCTTTCTTT
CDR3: CASSLGGQGEAFF

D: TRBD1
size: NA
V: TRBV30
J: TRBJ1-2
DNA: TGTGCCTGGAAAGACAGGGAACCCGACTATGGCTACACCTTC
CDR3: CAWKDREPDYGYTF

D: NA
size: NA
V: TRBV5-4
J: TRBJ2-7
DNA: TGTGCCAGCAGCTTTGGGCTAGCCTCCTACGAGCAGTACTTC
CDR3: CASSFGLASYEQYF

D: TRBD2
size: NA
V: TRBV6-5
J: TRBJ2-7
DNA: TGTGCCAGCAGACCTGGCTTGCGGGAGATCTACGAGCAGTACTTC
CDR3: CASRPGLREIYEQYF

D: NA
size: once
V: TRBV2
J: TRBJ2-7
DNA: TGTGCCAGCATGGGCAGCGAGCAGTACTTC
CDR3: CASMGSEQYF

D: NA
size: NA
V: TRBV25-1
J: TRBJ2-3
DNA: TGTGCCAGCAGTGCATGGCAGGCTAGCACAGATACGCAGTATTTT
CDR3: CASSAWQASTDTQYF

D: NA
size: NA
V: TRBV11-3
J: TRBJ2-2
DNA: TGTGCCAGCAGCTTAGACGGCACCGGGGAGCTGTTTTTT
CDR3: CASSLDGTGELFF

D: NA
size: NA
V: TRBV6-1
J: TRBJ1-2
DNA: TGTGCCAGCAGTGAATCGGACAGAAGTTATGGCTACACCTTC
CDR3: CASSESDRSYGYTF

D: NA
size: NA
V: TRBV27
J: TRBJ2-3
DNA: TGTGCCAGCAGTCCCCTCCGCTTGCGGGGCGGCACAGATACGCAGTATTTT
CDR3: CASSPLRLRGGTDTQYF

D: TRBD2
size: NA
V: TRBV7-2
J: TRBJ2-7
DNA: TGTGCCAGCAGCCAATCCGGACTAGCGGCTTACGAGCAGTACTTC
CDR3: CASSQSGLAAYEQYF

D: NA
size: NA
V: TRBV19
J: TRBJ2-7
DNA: TGTGCCAGTAGTGACCCCCCAAAGGGCTACGAGCAGTACTTC
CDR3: CASSDPPKGYEQYF

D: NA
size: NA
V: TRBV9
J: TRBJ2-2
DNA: TGTGCCAGCAGCCTAGGGGGGACCCTCATCACCGGGGAGCTGTTTTTT
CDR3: CASSLGGTLITGELFF

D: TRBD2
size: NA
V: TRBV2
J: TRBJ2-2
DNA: TGTGCCAGCACCGGGACTAGCAGAATTGTAACCGGGGAGCTGTTTTTT
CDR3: CASTGTSRIVTGELFF

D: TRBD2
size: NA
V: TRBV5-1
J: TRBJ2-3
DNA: TGCGCCAGCAGCTTCACTAGCGGGATAGATACGCAGTATTTT
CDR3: CASSFTSGIDTQYF

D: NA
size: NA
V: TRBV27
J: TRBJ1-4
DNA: TGTGCCAGCAGTTCCTACAGGGCAACTAATGAAAAACTGTTTTTT
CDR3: CASSSYRATNEKLFF

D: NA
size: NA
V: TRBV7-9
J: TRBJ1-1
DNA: TGTGCCAGCAGCTTAAGAGGGGACACTGAAGCTTTCTTT
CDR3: CASSLRGDTEAFF

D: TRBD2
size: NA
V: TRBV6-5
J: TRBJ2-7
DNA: TGTGCCAGCAGCCAGCGGGGATGGGAGCAGTACTTC
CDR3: CASSQRGWEQYF

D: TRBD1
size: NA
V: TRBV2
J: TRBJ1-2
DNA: TGTGCCAGCAGTCGGGGACAGGGAGAAGGCTACACCTTC
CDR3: CASSRGQGEGYTF

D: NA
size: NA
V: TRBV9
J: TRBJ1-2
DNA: TGTGCCAGCAGCGTAGGTTCGGGGCGACAGAACTATGGCTACACCTTC
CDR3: CASSVGSGRQNYGYTF

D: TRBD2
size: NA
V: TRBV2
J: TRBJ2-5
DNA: TGTGCCAGCAGTGATGCGGGAGAAGAGACCCAGTACTTC
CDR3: CASSDAGEETQYF

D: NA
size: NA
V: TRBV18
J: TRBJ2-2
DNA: TGTGCCAGCTCCCAAACCCATGCCACGAACACCGGGGAGCTGTTTTTT
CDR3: CASSQTHATNTGELFF

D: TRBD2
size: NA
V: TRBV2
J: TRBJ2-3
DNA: TGTGCCAGCAGCGACGGAGCCGGGAGGGCCGTTGGTACGCAGTATTTT
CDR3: CASSDGAGRAVGTQYF

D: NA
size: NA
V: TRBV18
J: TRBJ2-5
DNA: TGTGCCAGCTCAACCTCACAGGGTGGTGGAGAGACCCAGTACTTC
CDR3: CASSTSQGGGETQYF

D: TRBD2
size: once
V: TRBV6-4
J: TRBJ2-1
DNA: TGTGCCAGCAGAGAGAGCGGGGGTGCCTACAATGAGCAGTTCTTC
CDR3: CASRESGGAYNEQFF

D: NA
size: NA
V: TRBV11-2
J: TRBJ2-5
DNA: TGTGCCAGCAGCTTCGGGTCTCGGGAGACCCAGTACTTC
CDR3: CASSFGSRETQYF

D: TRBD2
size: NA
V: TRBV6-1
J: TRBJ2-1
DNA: TGTGCCAGGTTACTAGCGGGAGAAGTTGAGCAGTTCTTC
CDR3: CARLLAGEVEQFF

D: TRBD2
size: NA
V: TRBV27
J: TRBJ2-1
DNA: TGTGCCAGCAGGAGTCTAGCGGGAGTGAATTATGAGCAGTTCTTC
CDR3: CASRSLAGVNYEQFF

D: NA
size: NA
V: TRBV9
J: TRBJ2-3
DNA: TGTGCCAGCAGCGTAAGACAGTTCACAGATACGCAGTATTTT
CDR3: CASSVRQFTDTQYF

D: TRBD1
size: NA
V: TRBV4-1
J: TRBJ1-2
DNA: TGCGCCAGCAGCCCCGACAGGGACTATGGCTACACCTTC
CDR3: CASSPDRDYGYTF

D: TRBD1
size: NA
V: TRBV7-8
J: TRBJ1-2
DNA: TGTGCCAGCAGCTTTGGTAGTTCGGGGACAGACTATGGCTACACCTTC
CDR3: CASSFGSSGTDYGYTF

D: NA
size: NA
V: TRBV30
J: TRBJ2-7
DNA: TGTGCCTGGAGTCCTCCACGGACTCTGTCCTACGAGCAGTACTTC
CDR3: CAWSPPRTLSYEQYF

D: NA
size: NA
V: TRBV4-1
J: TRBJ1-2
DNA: TGCGCCAGCAGCTCGCGCCAAACCTACAGGGCCGACTATGGCTACACCTTC
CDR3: CASSSRQTYRADYGYTF

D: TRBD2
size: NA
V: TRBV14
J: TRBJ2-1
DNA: TGTGCCAGCAGCCAAGTAAGCGGGAGCTACAATGAGCAGTTCTTC
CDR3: CASSQVSGSYNEQFF

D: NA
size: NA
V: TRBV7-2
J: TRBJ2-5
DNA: TGTGCCAGCAACTGGCGGCCTCAAGAGACCCAGTACTTC
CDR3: CASNWRPQETQYF

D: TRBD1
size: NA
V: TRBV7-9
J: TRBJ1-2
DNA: TGTGCCAGCAGCCAGGTCGTGCAGGGGGCTAGCTACACCTTC
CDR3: CASSQVVQGASYTF

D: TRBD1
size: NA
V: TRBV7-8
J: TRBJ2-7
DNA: TGTGCCAGCAGCTTGGACAGGCGCGCCTACGAGCAGTACTTC
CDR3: CASSLDRRAYEQYF